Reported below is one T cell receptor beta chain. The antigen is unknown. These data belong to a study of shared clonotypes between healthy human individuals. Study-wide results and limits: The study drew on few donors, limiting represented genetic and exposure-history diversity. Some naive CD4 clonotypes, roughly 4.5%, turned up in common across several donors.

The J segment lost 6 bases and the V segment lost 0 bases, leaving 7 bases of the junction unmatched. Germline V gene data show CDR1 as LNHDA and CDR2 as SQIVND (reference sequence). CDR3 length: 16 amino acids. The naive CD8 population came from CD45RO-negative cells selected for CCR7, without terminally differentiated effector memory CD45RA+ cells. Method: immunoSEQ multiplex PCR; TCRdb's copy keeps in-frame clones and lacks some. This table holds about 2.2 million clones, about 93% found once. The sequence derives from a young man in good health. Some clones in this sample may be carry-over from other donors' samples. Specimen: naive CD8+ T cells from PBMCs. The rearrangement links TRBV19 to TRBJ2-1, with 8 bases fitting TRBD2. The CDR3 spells CASSIEQRERFNEQFF. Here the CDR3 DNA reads TGTGCCAGTAGTATAGAACAGCGGGAGCGTTTCAATGAGCAGTTCTTC.